A selection of T cell receptor beta chains follows, all from one sample in a study of blood T cell repertoires in COVID-19. Data came from immunoSEQ multiplex PCR; TCRdb stores just in-frame clones and leaves some out. The sample has fewer than 250,000 clones, 70% to 90% seen once. The sequenced material came from peripheral blood. The receptors originated from a woman aged 50 to 65 with acute or convalescent COVID-19. Both conserved end residues are part of each CDR3. The order of the fields is V gene, D gene, J gene, clone size, CDR3 protein, CDR3 DNA. D genes are given only for firm matches. Where a row states a size, it is once, few, many or the class of an expanded clone; other rows omit it.

TRBV6-4	TRBD2	TRBJ2-5	-	CASRATSGGFRETQYF	TGTGCCAGCAGGGCCACTAGCGGGGGGTTCAGAGAGACCCAGTACTTC
TRBV10-3	TRBD2	TRBJ2-3	-	CATREVGTDTQYF	TGTGCCACCCGGGAGGTGGGAACAGATACGCAGTATTTT
TRBV4-3	TRBD1	TRBJ2-7	-	CASSQGSQGAYEQYF	TGCGCCAGCAGCCAAGGGAGCCAGGGGGCCTACGAGCAGTACTTC
TRBV6-5	-	TRBJ1-2	once	CASRETENYGYTF	TGTGCCAGCAGAGAGACAGAAAACTATGGCTACACCTTC
TRBV27	TRBD2	TRBJ2-5	-	CASRGTSGRVGTQYF	TGTGCCAGCAGGGGGACTAGCGGGAGGGTAGGGACCCAGTACTTC
TRBV7-8	-	TRBJ2-5	once	CASSRGQQETQYF	TGTGCCAGCAGCAGAGGACAGCAAGAGACCCAGTACTTC
TRBV19	-	TRBJ2-7	-	CASTSMGGGLYEQYF	TGTGCCAGTACCTCCATGGGGGGGGGCCTATACGAGCAGTACTTC
TRBV12-3/TRBV12-4	-	TRBJ2-7	few	CASSPDNYEQYF	TGTGCCAGCAGTCCCGACAATTACGAGCAGTACTTC
TRBV24-1	TRBD1	TRBJ2-3	-	CATSEPTGGNTDTQYF	TGTGCCACCAGTGAGCCAACAGGGGGCAACACAGATACGCAGTATTTT
TRBV10-3	TRBD1	TRBJ2-2	-	CAIRGQGNTGELFF	TGTGCCATCAGGGGACAGGGGAACACCGGGGAGCTGTTTTTT
TRBV10-1	-	TRBJ2-7	-	CASSESGPYEQYF	TGCGCCAGCAGTGAGTCGGGGCCCTACGAGCAGTACTTC